This T cell receptor (beta chain) came from a study of cytomegalovirus exposure and HLA in healthy donors. The study's findings and limits: Available immune exposure information was restricted to CMV serostatus only. Some public TCRs appeared in many individuals, while most sequences were rare. When presence/absence was analysed, sequencing depth was taken to be roughly uniform across donors. In a later analysis, donors in an Asian-associated ancestry cluster reportedly had fewer N-insertions in productive TCRs than the cohort mean.

The CDR3 has 15 amino acids. The J segment lost 0 bases and the V segment lost 1 base, leaving 1 base of the junction unmatched. Germline V gene lookup returns CDR1 SGHTA and CDR2 FQGNSA. Note on this clone: Its antigen remains unidentified.

Amplification used 60 Vbeta primers and 13 Jbeta primers. Some clones are missing from TCRdb's copy, which holds only in-frame ones; the method was immunoSEQ multiplex PCR. The sample lists 180,000 or so clones, around four fifths seen once, with around 1.9% in the top ten. The sequenced material came from PBMCs. This sequence was found in a woman younger than 45 in good health and CMV-seronegative. This chain connects TRBV7-2 to TRBJ2-7; 9 bases line up with TRBD1. This chain's CDR3 is CASSLVGQGSYEQYF. The DNA for the CDR3 is TGTGCCAGCAGCTTAGTGGGACAGGGCTCCTACGAGCAGTACTTC.